The 5 T cell receptor beta chains below come from one sample, sequenced in a study of T cell responses to AZD1222 COVID-19 vaccine. Repertoires were generated with immunoSEQ multiplex PCR, while TCRdb's copy carries only in-frame clones and drops some. Of about 130,000 clones in the sample, around nine tenths were seen once. The input for sequencing was peripheral blood, taken on day 0 of AZD1222 vaccination. These TCRs come from an adult in good health.

CDR3 nucleotide sequence: TGTGCCAGCTCGGCCAACAGGGGCCATTGGGGAAATGGAAACACCATATATTTT. Its translation: CASSANRGHWGNGNTIYF. The genes are TRBV18 and TRBJ1-3; 7 bases are a match to TRBD1. V was clipped by 6 bases and J by 3 bases; unmatched bases: 17. Germline CDR1 and CDR2: KGHSH and LQKENI. The CDR3 loop spans 18 amino acids.

The rearrangement uses TRBV6-5 and TRBJ1-3; D is unresolved. The CDR3 is 13 residues long. V lost 8 bases, J lost 6 bases, and 14 bases lay in between. The germline CDR1 and CDR2 sequences are MNHEY and SVGAGI. The CDR3 nucleotides are TGTGCCAGCGCTGCCAGCAGCTTAAACACCATATATTTT. Its protein is CASAASSLNTIYF.

The V gene is TRBV6-1, the J gene TRBJ1-2, with D possibly TRBD1 on 5 matching bases. This CDR3 has 17 amino acids. The V end was cut by 0 bases, the J end by 8 bases, with 22 bases between. Germline V CDR1 and CDR2: MNHNS, SASEGT. The CDR3 loop reads CASSEALLGGPRRGYTF. CDR3 nucleotides: TGTGCCAGCAGTGAAGCGCTTCTGGGGGGACCTCGGAGAGGCTACACCTTC.

V is TRBV30 and J is TRBJ1-5, with a possible D match to TRBD1 (6 bases). CDR1 is GTSNPN, CDR2 SVGIG, per germline (reference sequence). The CDR3 sequence is 15 residues long. Trimming stripped 2 bases from V and 10 bases from J, with 21 bases between. Written as DNA, the CDR3 is TGTGCCTGGAGTCTCACTCTACAGGGAGATAATCCCCAGCATTTT. Translating it yields CAWSLTLQGDNPQHF.

The chain recombines TRBV10-3 with TRBJ2-3; D remains unclear. CDR3 length equals 13 residues. The germline V gene has CDR1 ENHRY and CDR2 SYGVKD. Trimming took off 6 bases at V and 2 bases at J, with 9 bases between the two ends. The CDR3 reads CAIRISNTDTQYF. The CDR3 DNA sequence: TGTGCCATCAGGATCTCGAACACAGATACGCAGTATTTT.